The rows below give T cell receptor beta chains drawn from one sample of a study of blood T cell repertoires in COVID-19. The repertoire was sequenced with immunoSEQ multiplex PCR; TCRdb's copy has only in-frame clones and lacks some. In the table there are roughly 230,000 clones, roughly four fifths of which are singletons. Sequencing was performed on peripheral blood. These receptors originate from a man aged 45 to 65 with active or convalescent COVID-19. Each CDR3 is given with its conserved first and last residue. Fields, in order: J gene, V gene, D gene, CDR3 DNA, CDR3 protein. The D gene is left open where the match is weak.

J gene: TRBJ1-3; V gene: TRBV6-2/TRBV6-3; D gene: -; CDR3 DNA: TGTGCCAGCAGCTTGACAGGATCTGGAAACACCATATATTTT; CDR3 protein: CASSLTGSGNTIYF
J gene: TRBJ2-1; V gene: TRBV29-1; D gene: -; CDR3 DNA: TGCAGCTCCCAACGTGGAGTGAATGAGCAGTTCTTC; CDR3 protein: CSSQRGVNEQFF
J gene: TRBJ2-3; V gene: TRBV5-1; D gene: TRBD2; CDR3 DNA: TGCGCCAGCAGCTTTGGGCTAGCGGGGGGGTTTAGCACAGATACGCAGTATTTT; CDR3 protein: CASSFGLAGGFSTDTQYF
J gene: TRBJ1-1; V gene: TRBV5-1; D gene: -; CDR3 DNA: TGCGCCAGCAGCGCCTCGGGGGGCAACACTGAAGCTTTCTTT; CDR3 protein: CASSASGGNTEAFF
J gene: TRBJ2-7; V gene: TRBV5-8; D gene: TRBD1; CDR3 DNA: TGTGCCAGCAGCTGGACAGGGAACGAGCAGTACTTC; CDR3 protein: CASSWTGNEQYF
J gene: TRBJ1-2; V gene: TRBV30; D gene: TRBD1; CDR3 DNA: TGTGCCTGGAGCATTGACAGGGGGCAGGGGAATGGCTACACCTTC; CDR3 protein: CAWSIDRGQGNGYTF
J gene: TRBJ2-7; V gene: TRBV5-1; D gene: TRBD2; CDR3 DNA: TGCGCCAGCAGCTTAGGCCTAGCGGGGACGGTTAGCTCCTACGAGCAGTACTTC; CDR3 protein: CASSLGLAGTVSSYEQYF
J gene: TRBJ2-2; V gene: TRBV3-1/TRBV3-2; D gene: TRBD2; CDR3 DNA: TGTGCCAGCAGCTATTCCCCCGGGGGGGCGAACACCGGGGAGCTGTTTTTT; CDR3 protein: CASSYSPGGANTGELFF
J gene: TRBJ1-6; V gene: TRBV6-5; D gene: -; CDR3 DNA: TGTGCCAGCGGGGGCGTTAATTCACCCCTCCACTTT; CDR3 protein: CASGGVNSPLHF
J gene: TRBJ1-6; V gene: TRBV5-5; D gene: -; CDR3 DNA: TGTGCCAGCACCAGAGAACAGGGAACCCTCTATAATTCACCCCTCCACTTT; CDR3 protein: CASTREQGTLYNSPLHF